This TCR beta chain stems from a study of shared clonotypes between healthy human individuals. Background on the study: Per-donor plates numbered three CD4 naive, three CD4 memory, two CD8 naive and one CD8 memory.

Produced via immunoSEQ multiplex PCR; TCRdb's table is partial and in-frame only. The data show roughly 2.2 million clones, with 92% seen just once and approximately 0.41% held by the top ten. CDR3 size: 18 residues. Germline CDR1 and CDR2: LGHNA and YSLEER. Sequencing was done on a sample of naive CD4+ T cells from PBMCs. As to subset: CD45RA+ positively selected. The chain uses TRBV4-3 and TRBJ2-5, with 8 bases that match TRBD2. The better agreement between TRBJ2-7 and the DNA end casts doubt on the J call. The clonotype was recovered from a man aged 18 to 29 in good health. Some clones in this sample may be carry-over from other donors' samples. CDR3 bases: TGCGCCAGCGCAAGGAAGGTTGATAGCGGGGTACGCGCCTACGAGCAGTACTTC. This gives the protein CASARKVDSGVRAYEQYF.